The 15 T cell receptor beta chains reported below all come from one sample, sequenced in a study of blood T cell repertoires in COVID-19. Some clones are missing from TCRdb's copy, which holds only in-frame ones; the method was immunoSEQ multiplex PCR. The table includes roughly 250,000 clones, approximately 85% detected once. Material: PBMCs or T cells enriched from blood (not recorded which). The receptors here all came from a woman aged 45 to 65 who had recovered from COVID-19.

The chain joins TRBV15 to TRBJ2-3, with TRBD2 as a possible D gene (6 bases). Germline CDR1 is LNHNV and CDR2 is YYDKDF (reference sequence). The CDR3 length is 12 residues. V was cut by 5 bases and J by 6 bases, with 9 bases left in between. Here the CDR3 reads CATSGLADTQYF. CDR3 DNA sequence: TGTGCCACCAGCGGCCTAGCGGATACGCAGTATTTT.

The CDR3 spells CASSLAGVTDTQYF. CDR3 in DNA: TGTGCCAGCAGCTTAGCGGGAGTCACAGATACGCAGTATTTT. The rearrangement links TRBV11-2 to TRBJ2-3; TRBD2 might be the D (6 bases). V was cut by 1 base and J by 2 bases, with 7 bases left in between. CDR3 size: 14 residues. CDR1 SGHAT and CDR2 FQNNGV come from the germline V gene.

This chain links TRBV2 with TRBJ1-2; 7 nucleotides agree with TRBD1. CDR1 and CDR2 from the germline V gene are SNHLY and FYNNEI. Trimming cost V 3 bases and J 4 bases; bases outside gene matches: 5. The length of the CDR3 is 14 residues. CDR3 in amino acids: CASSDDREVYGYTF. The CDR3 DNA reads TGTGCCAGCAGTGACGACAGGGAAGTCTATGGCTACACCTTC.

V usage is TRBV18 and J usage is TRBJ2-5; TRBD2 agrees at 10 bases. Unmatched junction bases numbered 12, after V lost 2 bases and J lost 3 bases. Germline V lookup: CDR1 KGHSH, CDR2 LQKENI. The CDR3 contains 18 residues. The CDR3 bases are TGTGCCAGCTCACCAGTGATCAGCGGGAGGGCCGCGGAAGAGACCCAGTACTTC. Translated, it gives CASSPVISGRAAEETQYF.

This clone was found a few times. CDR3 DNA sequence: TGTGCCAGCAGTCCAGCTAATCCCGGGACAGGGGGCCAAGAGACCCAGTACTTC. Translating it yields CASSPANPGTGGQETQYF. This chain links TRBV28 with TRBJ2-5, with 11 positions matching TRBD1. V shed 5 bases, J shed 1 base, and the junction held 12 bases outside the gene matches. Per germline, CDR1 MDHEN and CDR2 SYDVKM. The CDR3 spans 18 residues.

This chain links TRBV10-3 with TRBJ2-7; D ambiguous. The ends were cut back, 4 bases at V and 3 bases at J, with 7 bases in the middle. The CDR3 covers 12 residues. Germline lookup yields CDR1 ENHRY and CDR2 SYGVKD. The CDR3 region has the DNA TGTGCCATCAGTGCCAACTACTACGAGCAGTACTTC. Encoded protein: CAISANYYEQYF.

This clone appeared a few times. The rearrangement links TRBV30 to TRBJ1-5; D call uncertain. CDR3 size: 14 residues. The V and J ends lost 0 bases and 6 bases respectively, with 12 bases between them. Looked up from germline, CDR1 is GTSNPN and CDR2 is SVGIG (reference sequence). CDR3 in amino acids: CAWSVPGSSQPQHF. The CDR3 nucleotides are TGTGCCTGGAGTGTCCCGGGGAGTAGTCAGCCCCAGCATTTT. The entire variable domain, with the rest obtained from reference TRBV30 and TRBJ1-5, is as follows: SQTIHQWPATLVQPVGSPLSLECTVEGTSNPNLYWYRQAAGRGLQLLFYSVGIGQISSEVPQNLSASRPQDRQFILSSKKLLLSDSGFYLCAWSVPGSSQPQHFGDGTRLSIL.

This chain links TRBV3-1 (or the pseudogene TRBV3-2) with TRBJ1-4, with D perhaps TRBD1 (5 bases). The germline gives CDR1 LGHDT, CDR2 YNNKEL (reference sequence). The CDR3 runs to 16 residues. The V end lost 3 bases, the J end lost 7 bases, and 18 bases lay between the germline ends. This CDR3 reads CASSQAPTIQGEKLFF. CDR3 coding DNA: TGTGCCAGCAGCCAGGCCCCCACTATTCAGGGTGAAAAACTGTTTTTT.

The V call is TRBV2, the J call TRBJ2-1; 8 nucleotides line up with TRBD2. This CDR3 contains 16 residues. CDR1 SNHLY and CDR2 FYNNEI come from the germline V gene. Trimming removed 1 base from V and 7 bases from J; junction bases left unmatched: 9. CDR3 DNA sequence: TGTGCCAGCAGTGAAGGGGAACTAGCGGTGAATAATGAGCAGTTCTTC. It encodes CASSEGELAVNNEQFF.

V is TRBV4-2 and J is TRBJ2-3, with D perhaps matching TRBD2 (6 bases). V was pared by 0 bases and J by 2 bases, with 12 bases between. The CDR3 covers 16 residues. In germline, CDR1 is LGHNA, CDR2 YNFKEQ. This chain's CDR3 is CASSQDWLATTDTQYF. The CDR3, as DNA: TGTGCCAGCAGCCAAGATTGGCTAGCGACCACAGATACGCAGTATTTT.

The V gene is TRBV28, the J gene TRBJ2-7; 7 nucleotides align to TRBD2. V shed 6 bases and J 6 bases; nucleotides not matched to a gene: 14. The germline gives CDR1 MDHEN, CDR2 SYDVKM. The CDR3 loop spans 15 amino acids. CDR3 residues: CASRPHGGSEGEQYF. The CDR3 DNA sequence: TGTGCCAGCAGACCTCACGGGGGGAGTGAAGGCGAGCAGTACTTC.

This chain joins TRBV6-4 and TRBJ1-2; D might be TRBD1 (5 bases). With 0 bases removed from V and 8 bases from J, the gap between germline ends came to 16 bases. CDR3 length equals 15 residues. Germline CDR1 and CDR2: MRHNA and SNTAGT. The CDR3: CASSDSQWQGGGYTF. CDR3 in DNA: TGTGCCAGCAGTGACTCTCAATGGCAGGGTGGCGGCTACACCTTC.

This clone was recorded a few times. J is TRBJ1-5 and V is TRBV6-5; maybe TRBD1 (5 bases). This CDR3 has 14 amino acids. Germline V gives CDR1 MNHEY, CDR2 SVGAGI. Trimming cost V 6 bases and J 7 bases, with 16 bases left between them. CDR3 amino acids: CASSFSGGGQPQHF. The CDR3 nucleotides are TGTGCCAGCAGCTTCAGCGGCGGGGGGCAGCCCCAGCATTTT.

The chain links TRBV9 to TRBJ2-7; TRBD1 agrees at 7 bases. Per the germline V gene, CDR1 is SGDLS and CDR2 is YYNGEE. CDR3 length: 12 amino acids. J was trimmed by 13 bases and V by 6 bases; bases with no gene match: 13. The CDR3 DNA reads as TGTGCCAGCAACTCCCCCCCGGACAGGTTATACTTC. Translation gives CASNSPPDRLYF.

The CDR3 protein is CASSAGTGIYGSGAQPQHF. CDR3 nucleotides: TGTGCCAGTAGTGCAGGGACAGGGATTTACGGCTCGGGCGCTCAGCCCCAGCATTTT. The chain links TRBV19 to TRBJ1-5, with 9 positions matching TRBD1. Per the germline V gene, CDR1 is LNHDA and CDR2 is SQIVND (reference sequence). The ends lost 5 bases at V and 6 bases at J; junction bases unmatched: 20. The CDR3 is 19 residues long.